Below, 10 T cell receptor beta chains from the same sample are listed, as sequenced in a study of CD8+CD57+ T cells in acquired aplastic anemia. In patients chosen for sequencing, flow cytometry had shown CD8+CD57+ cell expansion. TCR beta VDJ and CDR3 were profiled, and genomic DNA was the template. TCRdb reanalysed the reads using MiXCR and keeps one entry per CDR3 protein. The table includes approximately 180,000 distinct CDR3 sequences, less than 50% detected once. The source material was sorted CD4+, CD8+, or CD8+CD57+ T cells (not recorded which) from PBMCs. Receptor source: a human donor with aplastic anemia.

Details on this clonotype: At one end the junction does not follow the germline gene, possibly because of a read error. The CDR3 loop is CASSPGGTGAYEQYF. The CDR3 DNA sequence: TGCGCCAGCAGCCCAGGCGGGACAGGGGCCTACGAGCAGTACTTC. This chain joins TRBV9 and TRBJ2-7, with 10 bases that match TRBD1. The CDR3 is 15 residues long. Per the germline V gene, CDR1 is SGDLS and CDR2 is YYNGEE.

This clonotype was detected many times. V and J are TRBV7-2 and TRBJ1-3; D is unclear. This CDR3 contains 12 residues. The germline V and J ends were trimmed by 5 bases and 8 bases, with 10 bases remaining between them. Germline V gives CDR1 SGHTA, CDR2 FQGNSA. CDR3 in amino acids: CASSQTWDTIYF. CDR3 sequence (DNA): TGTGCCAGCAGCCAAACTTGGGACACCATATATTTT. Full variable domain (outside the CDR3, taken from reference TRBV7-2 and TRBJ1-3): GAGVSQSPSNKVTEKGKDVELRCDPISGHTALYWYRQSLGQGLEFLIYFQGNSAPDKSGLPSDRFSAERTGGSVSTLTIQRTQQEDSAVYLCASSQTWDTIYFGEGSWLTVV.

Written as DNA, the CDR3 is TGCAGTGCTGATAGGCCTGGTTTCTTC. It yields the protein CSADRPGFF. V and J are TRBV20-1 and TRBJ2-1; D is unresolved. The CDR3 runs to 9 residues. The V end lost 5 bases, the J end lost 16 bases, and 12 bases lay between the germline ends. Germline V gives CDR1 DFQATT, CDR2 SNEGSKA (reference sequence).

The V and J genes are TRBV19 and TRBJ2-7, with 9 bases matching TRBD1. The V segment lost 6 bases and the J segment 6 bases; nucleotides outside the gene matches: 6. The CDR3 consists of 13 residues. Germline CDR1 reads LNHDA; CDR2 reads SQIVND (reference sequence). Here the CDR3 reads CASRGQGPFEQYF. The CDR3 region has the DNA TGTGCCAGTAGGGGACAGGGCCCTTTCGAGCAGTACTTC.

The rearrangement uses TRBV6-1 and TRBJ2-5; no firm D call. The V gene lost 7 bases and the J gene lost 2 bases, with 5 bases spanning the gap. The CDR3 is made up of 11 amino acids. Germline values: CDR1 MNHNS, CDR2 SASEGT. CDR3: CASMKQETQYF. The CDR3 region has the DNA TGTGCCAGCATGAAGCAAGAGACCCAGTACTTC.

The chain joins TRBV2 to TRBJ1-2; 9 bases are shared with TRBD1. Looked up from germline, CDR1 is SNHLY and CDR2 is FYNNEI. The V gene end was trimmed by 7 bases and the J gene end by 2 bases; junction bases not matched to a gene: 5. The CDR3 loop spans 14 amino acids. In DNA form, the CDR3 reads TGTGCCAGCAATACCGGGACAGGGAACTATGGCTACACCTTC. Encoded protein: CASNTGTGNYGYTF. Using reference TRBV2 and TRBJ1-2 for the parts outside the CDR3, the full variable domain is EPEVTQTPSHQVTQMGQEVILRCVPISNHLYFYWYRQILGQKVEFLVSFYNNEISEKSEIFDDQFSVERPDGSNFTLKIRSTKLEDSAMYFCASNTGTGNYGYTFGSGTRLTVV.

The genes are TRBV6-1 and TRBJ1-1; D may be TRBD1 (5 bases). CDR1 and CDR2 from the germline V gene are MNHNS and SASEGT. V lost 9 bases to trimming and J lost 4 bases, with 27 bases between them. The length of the CDR3 is 17 residues. CDR3 sequence: CASSRGGDPFFGTEAFF. DNA of the CDR3: TGTGCCAGTAGTCGGGGGGGGGACCCCTTCTTCGGCACTGAAGCTTTCTTT.

The V call is TRBV4-2, the J call TRBJ2-1, with TRBD2 as a possible D gene (6 bases). Between the trimmed V and J ends, which lost 7 bases and 0 bases, there was a span of 16 bases. The V gene's germline CDR1 is LGHNA and CDR2 YNFKEQ. The CDR3 runs to 16 residues. Written as DNA, the CDR3 is TGTGCCAGCAAAAAAGAGGCGGGAAGCTCCTACAATGAGCAGTTCTTC. Protein sequence: CASKKEAGSSYNEQFF.

This clonotype was recorded many times. The chain uses TRBV7-2 and TRBJ1-1; D gene unclear. V dropped 2 bases and J dropped 1 base, with 14 bases sitting between them. Germline V CDR1 and CDR2: SGHTA, FQGNSA. The CDR3 totals 16 residues. This chain's CDR3 is CASSLTAGIANTEAFF. CDR3 DNA sequence: TGTGCCAGCAGCTTAACGGCCGGGATAGCGAACACTGAAGCTTTCTTT.

This clonotype was found many times. The CDR3 nucleotides are TGTGCCAGCAGCGTAGTTGCGGGGGGGCGAGATACGCAGTATTTT. Encoded protein: CASSVVAGGRDTQYF. The chain joins TRBV9 to TRBJ2-3, with 9 nucleotides matching TRBD2. Germline V gene lookup returns CDR1 SGDLS and CDR2 YYNGEE. The CDR3 covers 15 residues. Trimming cost V 0 bases and J 5 bases; bases outside gene matches: 4. The entire variable domain, with the rest obtained from reference TRBV9 and TRBJ2-3, is as follows: DSGVTQTPKHLITATGQRVTLRCSPRSGDLSVYWYQQSLDQGLQFLIQYYNGEERAKGNILERFSAQQFPDLHSELNLSSLELGDSALYFCASSVVAGGRDTQYFGPGTRLTVL.